The 20 T cell receptor beta chains presented below share a single source sample, sequenced in a study of T cell changes during pregnancy in multiple sclerosis. Assay: immunoSEQ multiplex PCR; the TCRdb copy retains only in-frame clones and omits some. The profile shows 40,000 to 50,000 clones, roughly 90% of them singletons. The sequencing used CD8+ T cells from peripheral blood mononuclear cells, collected in the third trimester of pregnancy. These receptor sequences come from a female donor with multiple sclerosis, enrolled in a pregnancy study.

V is TRBV30 and J is TRBJ1-6; D possibly corresponds to TRBD1 (5 bases). CDR3 length equals 12 residues. Germline CDR1 is GTSNPN and CDR2 is SVGIG (reference sequence). Trimming left V 2 bases short and J 11 bases short, with 10 bases between. The CDR3, as DNA: TGTGCCTGGAGTTCAGGGTTGCCACCCCTCCACTTT. Translating it yields CAWSSGLPPLHF.

The gene calls are TRBV5-4 and TRBJ1-1; TRBD1 aligns across 7 bases. This CDR3 has 17 residues. Germline V gene sequence: CDR1 SGHNT, CDR2 YYREEE (reference sequence). V trimming: 0 bases; J trimming: 3 bases; junction bases outside the gene matches: 11. CDR3 bases: TGTGCCAGCAGCTTGGCCTCAGGGGGGAAGAGCGACACTGAAGCTTTCTTT. Translation: CASSLASGGKSDTEAFF.

There are a few counts of this clone. The V call is TRBV7-8, the J call TRBJ2-7; 8 bases map to TRBD1. The length of the CDR3 is 15 residues. V shed 4 bases, J shed 8 bases, and the junction held 13 bases outside the gene matches. CDR1 and CDR2 (germline): SGHVS, FQNEAQ. The CDR3 region has the DNA TGTGCCAGCAGCTCCCGGGACAGGTTCCACAAAAAGCAGTACTTC. It encodes CASSSRDRFHKKQYF.

V gene TRBV6-5 combines with J gene TRBJ1-6; 9 nucleotides align to TRBD1. The V gene's germline CDR1 is MNHEY and CDR2 SVGAGI. V dropped 8 bases and J dropped 5; count of bases not matched to a gene: 1. The CDR3 has 13 amino acids. The CDR3 region is CASGDRDNSPLHF. The CDR3 bases are TGTGCCAGCGGGGACAGGGATAATTCACCCCTCCACTTT.

CDR3 nucleotide sequence: TGCACCAGCAGCCTAAGCCCTCCTAGCGGCTCCTACGAGCAGTACTTC. It codes for CTSSLSPPSGSYEQYF. The genes are TRBV1 and TRBJ2-7; the table's D gene call, TRBD2, was not cross checked with the DNA. TRBV1 is noted as a pseudogene. The CDR3 contains 16 residues.

The chain carries TRBV27 and TRBJ2-3; D call uncertain. CDR1 and CDR2 (germline): MNHEY, SMNVEV (reference sequence). This CDR3 region has 13 residues. V dropped 0 bases and J dropped 10 bases, with 11 bases sitting between them. This chain's CDR3 is CASSLSSLVAQYF. CDR3 nucleotides: TGTGCCAGCAGTTTATCGAGTCTAGTTGCGCAGTATTTT.

The chain is built from TRBV7-3 and TRBJ2-3, with D maybe TRBD2 (6 bases). CDR1 is SGHTA and CDR2 is FQGTGA in the germline V gene. This CDR3 has 13 amino acids. Trimming took off 4 bases at V and 4 bases at J, with 9 bases between the two ends. Here the CDR3 DNA reads TGTGCCAGCAGCTACCTAGCGTCAGATACGCAGTATTTT. Amino acid sequence: CASSYLASDTQYF. The whole variable domain, filled in from reference TRBV7-3 and TRBJ2-3, reads GAGVSQTPSNKVTEKGKYVELRCDPISGHTALYWYRQSLGQGPEFLIYFQGTGAADDSGLPNDRFFAVRPEGSVSTLKIQRTERGDSAVYLCASSYLASDTQYFGPGTRLTVL.

V usage is TRBV27 and J usage is TRBJ2-7, with D hard to call. V was pared by 5 bases and J by 3 bases, with 11 bases between. The CDR3 sequence is 13 residues long. The germline gives CDR1 MNHEY, CDR2 SMNVEV (reference sequence). CDR3 sequence: CASSRESSYEQYF. In nucleotides, the CDR3 is TGTGCCAGCAGTAGAGAGTCTAGCTACGAGCAGTACTTC.

The chain employs TRBV27 and TRBJ1-5; the D gene is possibly TRBD1 (6 bases). V shed 3 bases and J shed 1 base, with 13 bases lying between them. Germline CDR1 is MNHEY and CDR2 is SMNVEV (reference sequence). The CDR3 covers 16 residues. For the CDR3, the DNA is TGTGCCAGCAGTTTGATAGGGGGACCGAGCAATCAGCCCCAGCATTTT. Its protein is CASSLIGGPSNQPQHF.

CDR3 sequence: CASSHNRGSNQPQHF. CDR3 nucleotides: TGTGCCAGCAGCCACAACCGGGGTAGCAATCAGCCCCAGCATTTT. The V call is TRBV2, the J call TRBJ1-5; D uncertain. The germline V gene has CDR1 SNHLY and CDR2 FYNNEI. V was trimmed by 6 bases and J by 0 bases, leaving 12 bases between them. This CDR3 is built from 15 residues.

In DNA, the CDR3 is TGTGCCAGCAGCCCAAGCCCGGCCTACGAGCAGTACTTC. This codes for CASSPSPAYEQYF. This rearrangement joins TRBV9 to TRBJ2-7; D call uncertain. The germline V gene encodes CDR1 SGDLS and CDR2 YYNGEE. The V end was cut by 4 bases, the J end by 2 bases, with 10 bases between. This CDR3 has 13 residues.

DNA of the CDR3: TGTGCCACCAGCAGAGGCCGGACAGGACTTCTCCAAGAGACCCAGTACTTC. Amino acids: CATSRGRTGLLQETQYF. The chain carries TRBV15 and TRBJ2-5, with 7 bases fitting TRBD1. Germline CDR1 and CDR2: LNHNV and YYDKDF (reference sequence). CDR3 length: 17 residues. Trimming at V came to 1 base and at J to 1 base, leaving 9 bases not matched to a gene.

The chain carries TRBV28 and TRBJ1-1, with 10 nucleotides matching TRBD1. The CDR3 has 15 amino acids. The J segment lost 4 bases and the V segment lost 5 bases, leaving 7 bases of the junction unmatched. From germline, CDR1 is MDHEN and CDR2 SYDVKM. This chain's CDR3 is CASSGRDRGGTEAFF. Written as DNA, the CDR3 is TGTGCCAGCAGTGGCCGGGACAGGGGAGGCACTGAAGCTTTCTTT.

V and J are TRBV28 and TRBJ2-2; no reliable D call. In germline, CDR1 is MDHEN, CDR2 SYDVKM. The CDR3 runs to 14 residues. V was clipped by 2 bases and J by 3 bases, with 7 bases between them. In DNA, the CDR3 is TGTGCCAGCAGTTTAGAGTTTGACACCGGGGAGCTGTTTTTT. Protein sequence: CASSLEFDTGELFF.

In nucleotides, the CDR3 is TGTGCCAGCAGTGAAGCTTTGACAGGGGCACACGAGCAGTACTTC. This sequence encodes CASSEALTGAHEQYF. This chain joins TRBV6-1 and TRBJ2-7; 8 bases map to TRBD1. Germline lookup yields CDR1 MNHNS and CDR2 SASEGT. The CDR3 length is 15 residues. The V and J ends lost 0 bases and 5 bases, in that order; junction bases with no gene match: 6.

This chain connects TRBV5-1 to TRBJ2-7, with D unclear. V lost 0 bases and J 2 bases, leaving 6 bases between the germline ends. CDR1 is SGHRS and CDR2 is YFSETQ in the germline V gene. The CDR3 is 13 residues long. CDR3 sequence reads: CASSLGGTYEQYF. CDR3 bases: TGCGCCAGCAGCTTGGGAGGAACCTACGAGCAGTACTTC.

The V and J genes are TRBV27 and TRBJ2-1, with 11 positions matching TRBD1. The CDR3 runs to 14 residues. V shed 5 bases, J shed 8 bases, and the junction held 5 bases outside the gene matches. Germline V lookup: CDR1 MNHEY, CDR2 SMNVEV (reference sequence). This CDR3 is CASSHWTGGDEQFF. The CDR3 nucleotides read TGTGCCAGCAGTCACTGGACAGGGGGCGATGAGCAGTTCTTC.

This chain uses TRBV6-1 with TRBJ1-4; 8 positions match TRBD1. The V and J ends lost 2 bases and 8 bases, in that order; junction bases with no gene match: 13. The germline CDR1 and CDR2 sequences are MNHNS and SASEGT. CDR3 length: 17 amino acids. CDR3 loop: CASSESGTGEVYEKLFF. The CDR3 coding sequence is TGTGCCAGCAGTGAAAGCGGGACAGGAGAGGTGTACGAAAAACTGTTTTTT.

The chain combines TRBV2 with TRBJ2-1; 8 bases fit TRBD1. CDR1 SNHLY and CDR2 FYNNEI come from the germline V gene. The CDR3 has 14 residues. The trim removed 3 bases at V and 2 bases at J, leaving 0 bases unmatched. The CDR3 DNA reads TGTGCCAGCAGTGAGGACAGGGCCTACAATGAGCAGTTCTTC. This encodes CASSEDRAYNEQFF.

V and J are TRBV11-2 and TRBJ2-1, with 12 bases that match TRBD2. The CDR3 runs to 15 residues. Germline-derived CDR1 and CDR2 are SGHAT and FQNNGV. Losses at the gene ends were 7 bases for V and 4 bases for J; bases not matched to a gene: 5. CDR3 loop: CASTPLAGGYNEQFF. CDR3 DNA sequence: TGTGCCAGCACCCCGCTAGCGGGAGGGTACAATGAGCAGTTCTTC.